This T cell receptor beta chain appears in the sequencing data of a study of T cells in Graves' hyperthyroidism and ophthalmopathy (dated by TCRdb to the late 2010s). Concerning the study at large: Peripheral blood was sampled at the time of initial diagnosis, prior to any treatment. To identify TCR V-J signatures that set the groups apart, the researchers used a discovery cohort of 90 to 100 patients, made up of some 41 with Graves' ophthalmopathy and about 60 with stable Graves' hyperthyroidism. An independent validation cohort of under 20 hyperthyroidism patients and about 15 patients who later progressed to ophthalmopathy tested prospective prediction of ophthalmopathy. The approximately 95 discovery patients were divided at random into training and test sets in a 7:3 ratio. In addition, the study compared T-cell repertoires in thyroid tissue and in blood from roughly 6 Graves' hyperthyroidism patients. After sampling, hyperthyroidism patients received methimazole starting at 30 mg daily, and ophthalmopathy patients received high-dose intravenous methylprednisolone. The paper describes TCR Vbeta CDR3 sequencing of roughly 130 peripheral blood samples, made up of roughly 40 ophthalmopathy patients, roughly 75 hyperthyroidism patients and 17 progressor patients.

Deletion took 6 bases off V and 0 bases off J, with a span of 11 bases between the germline ends. The germline V gene supplies CDR1 MNHEY and CDR2 SVGAGI. Measured from the cysteine to the phenylalanine, the CDR3 is 14 residues long. Of all the DNA, just the CDR3 is kept, 42 bases in frame from base 1. TCR beta CDR3 regions were amplified from RNA transcripts. The TCR CDR3 was subjected to a first round of RT-PCR using the HTBI primer set and the Qiagen OneStep RT-PCR kit. Libraries were constructed in a second round of multiplex PCR, after which size selection and purification were carried out. Sequencing of the libraries was done on an Illumina HiSeq2000 using paired-end 100 bp reads. Regarding the original processing steps: Raw data were processed with SOAPnuke, discarding reads with adapters, uncalled bases, mean Phred below 15, or no exact constant-primer or identifier match. High-quality paired reads were merged using COPE v1.2.5, and each unique nucleotide sequence was defined as a clonotype. MiTCR v1.1 was used to align the clonotypes against IMGT TRBV, TRBD and TRBJ reference segments. Only V-J combinations with frequency above 0.0001, covering roughly 99% of repertoires, were analysed. A TCS score was defined as the ratio between F50 (clonal expansion) and ExV (chaos), using BLOSUM62-based TCRdist between CDR3 peptides within each V-J. Welch's t-statistics and random forest reduced around 510 V-J features to about 13, which were used in a naive Bayes classifier (R e1071). Using fastp at Q25 and MiXCR, TCRdb reprocessed the public reads and kept productive beta chains. Each entry is one CDR3 protein sequence, shown with its most common DNA and genes. What appears here as the V and J calls and clone size reflects TCRdb's work, not the paper's. The sample table lists 300,000 to 400,000 distinct CDR3 sequences, around 13% of them with a count of one. The ten largest clones take up about 20% of the sample.

Ophthalmopathy patients had moderately to severely active disease, with a Clinical Activity Score of 3 or more, a NOSPECS grade of 4 or more, and a disease duration of less than 3 months. Patients with uncontrolled infections, other autoimmune diseases, pregnancy or lactation were excluded. Diagnoses were established on the basis of clinical symptoms, serum thyroxine and TRAb, thyroid ultrasound, and orbital computed tomography. PBMCs were isolated from about 10 ml of fresh peripheral blood by Ficoll-Paque density gradient centrifugation. Total RNA was extracted with Trizol reagent, and quality was checked on an Agilent 2100 Bioanalyzer. What the study reported, not specific to this receptor: Most expanded thyroid clonotypes (frequency above 0.001) were also found in blood, which suggests that blood repertoires may mirror thyroid immune responses. No statistical method was used to fix the sample size in advance, and group allocation was not hidden from the investigators. During validation, the model predicted progression to ophthalmopathy a median of about 6.5 months ahead of onset, with more than 55% sensitivity and around 73% specificity. In cross-validation, a model built on a 13 V-J signature told ophthalmopathy apart from stable hyperthyroidism with 85% to 90% sensitivity and around 84% specificity, and in testing the same model reached 80%/75%.

This clonotype came up a few times. It lacks a known antigen. Base qualities were left out, and no much larger clone turns up one base away. The chain is made from TRBV6-5 and TRBJ1-2; TRBD1 might be the D gene, on 5 matching bases. This receptor was taken from a woman between 25 and 40 years old with Graves' ophthalmopathy. What was sequenced was blood. The nucleotide sequence reads as follows: TGTGCCAGCAGGTGGCAGGGTCCTAACTATGGCTACACCTTC. It specifies CASRWQGPNYGYTF.